This T cell receptor (beta chain) was identified during a study of T cell repertoires in cytomegalovirus infection. In this sample, this clonotype turned up a few times. Its antigen remains unknown. Each CDR3 protein gets one entry after TCRdb re-called the reads with MiXCR. Among about 920,000 distinct CDR3 sequences listed, approximately 31% were seen once. Study-wide points: Across the ex vivo response, the dominant clonotypes were HLA-C-restricted CMV-specific TCR beta clonotypes.

The germline V gene has CDR1 ENHRY and CDR2 SYGVKD. V was trimmed by 3 bases and J by 8 bases, leaving 11 bases between them. The CDR3 loop spans 14 amino acids. This chain joins TRBV10-3 and TRBJ1-6, with D hard to call. This TCR derives from a human donor in good health (CMV status not recorded). Some clones in this sample may be carry-over from other donors' samples. Here the sequenced sample was cultured CD8+ T cells from PBMCs, taken from culture after CMV antigen stimulation. Here the CDR3 reads CAISDSIYDSPLHF. For the CDR3, the DNA is TGTGCCATCAGTGATAGTATATACGATTCACCCCTCCACTTT.